A selection of T cell receptor beta chains follows, all from one sample in a study of Graves' ophthalmopathy and Graves' hyperthyroidism. TCRdb analysed the multiplex PCR reads with MiXCR anew, one entry per CDR3 protein. The top ten hold 9.8% of the sample, which has roughly 500,000 distinct CDR3 sequences, around 14% seen once. Material for sequencing was blood. These receptor sequences come from a woman aged 25 to 39 with Graves' ophthalmopathy. The CDR3 runs from the conserved cysteine through the conserved F or W. D genes are given only for firm matches. Clone size is stated in some rows and not others, as once, few, many or a class when expanded.

J gene,V gene,clone size,D gene,CDR3 protein,CDR3 DNA
TRBJ1-1,TRBV27,many,-,CASSLIGSNTEAFF,TGTGCCAGCAGTTTAATAGGGTCGAACACTGAAGCTTTCTTT
TRBJ2-5,TRBV2,many,-,CASSEVAGVRETQYF,TGTGCCAGCAGTGAAGTGGCAGGCGTCAGAGAGACCCAGTACTTC
TRBJ2-7,TRBV7-2,-,TRBD2,CASSLSTSGYEQYF,TGTGCCAGCAGCTTGAGTACTAGCGGGTACGAGCAGTACTTC
TRBJ1-1,TRBV20-1,many,-,CSASRRDTEAFF,TGCAGTGCTAGCCGCAGGGACACTGAAGCTTTCTTT
TRBJ2-7,TRBV12-3/TRBV12-4,many,-,CASRNTGQSYEQYF,TGTGCCAGCAGAAATACTGGGCAGTCCTACGAGCAGTACTTC
TRBJ1-1,TRBV24-1,many,-,CATSDGGGSEAFF,TGTGCCACCAGTGATGGTGGGGGATCTGAAGCTTTCTTT
TRBJ2-3,TRBV28,-,TRBD2,CASTPSPAGGTDTQYF,TGTGCCAGCACCCCCTCCCCGGCGGGGGGCACAGATACGCAGTATTTT
TRBJ1-5,TRBV2,many,TRBD1,CASSEAPGQGSQPQHF,TGTGCCAGCAGTGAAGCACCGGGACAGGGCTCTCAGCCCCAGCATTTT
TRBJ2-7,TRBV6-1,-,-,CASRATGTQGQYF,TGTGCCAGCAGGGCGACCGGGACACAAGGGCAGTACTTC
TRBJ1-3,TRBV4-1,-,-,CASSQEGSASGNTIYF,TGCGCCAGCAGCCAAGAGGGCAGCGCCTCTGGAAACACCATATATTTT
TRBJ2-5,TRBV6-4,-,-,CASSYATLGTQYF,TGTGCCAGCAGTTATGCGACCCTTGGGACCCAGTACTTC
TRBJ1-1,TRBV30,many,-,CAWSVGGDSHLAFF,TGTGCCTGGAGTGTAGGGGGTGACAGCCATCTAGCTTTCTTT
TRBJ2-7,TRBV6-1,many,TRBD1,CASSLETGGIEQYF,TGTGCCAGCAGTCTAGAGACAGGGGGCATCGAGCAGTACTTC
TRBJ2-7,TRBV6-5,many,-,CASRTNYEQYF,TGTGCCAGCAGGACCAACTACGAGCAGTACTTC
TRBJ1-2,TRBV3-1,many,-,CASSQGTGRFHGYTF,TGTGCCAGCAGCCAAGGTACAGGGCGGTTCCATGGCTACACCTTC
TRBJ2-2,TRBV7-2,many,-,CASSEDNVNTGELFF,TGTGCCAGCAGCGAGGACAATGTAAACACCGGGGAGCTGTTTTTT
TRBJ1-5,TRBV6-1,many,-,CASREGRNGGQHF,TGTGCCAGCAGGGAGGGTAGAAACGGTGGCCAGCATTTT